Included here is one T cell receptor beta chain sequence, with context. Germline assignment: CDR1 LNHDA and CDR2 SQIVND (reference sequence). This CDR3 contains 15 residues. Trimming shortened V by 1 base and J by 7 bases, and 13 bases separated the two germline ends. These data belong to a study of T cell changes during pregnancy in multiple sclerosis. The protocol was immunoSEQ multiplex PCR, while the TCRdb copy is restricted to in-frame clones and leaves out a portion. The sample carries roughly 64,000 clones, about 96% recorded once. The receptor's source is a female donor with multiple sclerosis, enrolled in a pregnancy study. The sequenced sample was CD8+ T cells from peripheral blood mononuclear cells, obtained after pregnancy. V gene TRBV19 combines with J gene TRBJ2-2; D gene unclear. The CDR3, as DNA: TGTGCCAGTAGTATAGGAACGGCAGGATACGGGGAGCTGTTTTTT. This gives the protein CASSIGTAGYGELFF.